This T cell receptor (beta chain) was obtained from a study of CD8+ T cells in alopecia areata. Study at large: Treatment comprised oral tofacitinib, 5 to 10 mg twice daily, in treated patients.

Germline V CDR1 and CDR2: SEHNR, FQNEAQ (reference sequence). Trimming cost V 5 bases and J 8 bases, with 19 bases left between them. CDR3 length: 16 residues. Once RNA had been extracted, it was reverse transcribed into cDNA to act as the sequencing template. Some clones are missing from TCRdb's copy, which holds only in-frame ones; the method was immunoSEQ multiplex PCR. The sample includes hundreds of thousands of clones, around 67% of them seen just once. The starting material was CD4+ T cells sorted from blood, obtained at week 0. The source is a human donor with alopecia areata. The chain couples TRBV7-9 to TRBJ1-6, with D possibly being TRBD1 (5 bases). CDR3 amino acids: CASSAARLRDHSPLHF. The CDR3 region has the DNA TGTGCCAGCAGCGCCGCAAGACTCAGGGACCATTCACCCCTCCACTTT.